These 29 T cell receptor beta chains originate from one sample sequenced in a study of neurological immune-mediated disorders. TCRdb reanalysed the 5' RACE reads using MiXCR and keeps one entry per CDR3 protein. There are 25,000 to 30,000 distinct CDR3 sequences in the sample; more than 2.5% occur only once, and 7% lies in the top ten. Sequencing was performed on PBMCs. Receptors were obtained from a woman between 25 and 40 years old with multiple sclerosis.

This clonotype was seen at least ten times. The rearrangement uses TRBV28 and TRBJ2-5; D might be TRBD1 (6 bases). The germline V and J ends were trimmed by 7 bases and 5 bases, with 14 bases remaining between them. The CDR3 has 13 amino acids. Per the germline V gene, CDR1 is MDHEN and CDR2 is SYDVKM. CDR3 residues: CASTLQGWETQYF. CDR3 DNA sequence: TGTGCCAGCACCCTACAGGGTTGGGAGACCCAGTACTTC.

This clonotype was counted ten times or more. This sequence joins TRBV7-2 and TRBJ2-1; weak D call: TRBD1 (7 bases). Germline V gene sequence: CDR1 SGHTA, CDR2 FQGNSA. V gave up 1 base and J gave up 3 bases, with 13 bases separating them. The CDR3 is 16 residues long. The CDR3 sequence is CASSLVGTAGYNEQFF. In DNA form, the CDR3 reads TGTGCCAGCAGCTTAGTCGGGACAGCGGGCTACAATGAGCAGTTCTTC. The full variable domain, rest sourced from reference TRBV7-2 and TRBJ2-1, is GAGVSQSPSNKVTEKGKDVELRCDPISGHTALYWYRQSLGQGLEFLIYFQGNSAPDKSGLPSDRFSAERTGGSVSTLTIQRTQQEDSAVYLCASSLVGTAGYNEQFFGPGTRLTVL.

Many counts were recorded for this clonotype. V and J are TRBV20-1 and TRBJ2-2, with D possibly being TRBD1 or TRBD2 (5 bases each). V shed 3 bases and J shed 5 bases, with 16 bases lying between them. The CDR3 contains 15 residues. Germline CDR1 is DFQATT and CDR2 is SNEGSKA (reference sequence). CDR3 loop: CSASDPRGPTGELFF. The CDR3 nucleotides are TGCAGTGCTAGCGATCCACGGGGACCGACCGGGGAGCTGTTTTTT.

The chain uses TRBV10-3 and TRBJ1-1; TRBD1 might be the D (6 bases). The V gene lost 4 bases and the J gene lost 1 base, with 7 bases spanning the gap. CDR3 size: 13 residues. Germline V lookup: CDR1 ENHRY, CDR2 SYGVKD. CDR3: CAISGGQNTEAFF. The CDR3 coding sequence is TGTGCCATCAGTGGGGGACAGAACACTGAAGCTTTCTTT.

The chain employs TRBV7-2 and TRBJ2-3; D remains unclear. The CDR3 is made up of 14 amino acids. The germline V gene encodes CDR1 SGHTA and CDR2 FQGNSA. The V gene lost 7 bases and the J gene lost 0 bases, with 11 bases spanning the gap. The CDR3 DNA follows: TGTGCCAGCACTAGGTCGACTAGCACAGATACGCAGTATTTT. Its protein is CASTRSTSTDTQYF.

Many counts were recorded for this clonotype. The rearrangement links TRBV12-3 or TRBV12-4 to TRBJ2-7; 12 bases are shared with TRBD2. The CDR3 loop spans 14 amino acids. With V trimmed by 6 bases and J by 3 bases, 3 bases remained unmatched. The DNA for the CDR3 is TGTGCCAGCAGCCCGGGACTAGCGGGCTACGAGCAGTACTTC. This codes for CASSPGLAGYEQYF.

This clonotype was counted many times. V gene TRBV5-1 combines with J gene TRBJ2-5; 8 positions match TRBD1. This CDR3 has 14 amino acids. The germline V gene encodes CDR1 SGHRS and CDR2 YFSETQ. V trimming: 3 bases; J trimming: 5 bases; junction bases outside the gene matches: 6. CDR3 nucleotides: TGCGCCAGCAGCTCCCCCAGGGGGCGGGAGACCCAGTACTTC. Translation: CASSSPRGRETQYF.

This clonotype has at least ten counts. Here the CDR3 reads CSAYARGGGPISDYEQYF. Written as DNA, the CDR3 is TGCAGTGCATACGCTCGAGGGGGAGGGCCCATCAGTGACTACGAGCAGTACTTC. The chain employs TRBV20-1 and TRBJ2-7; D is possibly TRBD2 (7 bases). Germline-derived CDR1 and CDR2 are DFQATT and SNEGSKA (reference sequence). The CDR3 has 18 amino acids. V was shortened by 6 bases and J by 3 bases, with 30 bases between the two germline ends.

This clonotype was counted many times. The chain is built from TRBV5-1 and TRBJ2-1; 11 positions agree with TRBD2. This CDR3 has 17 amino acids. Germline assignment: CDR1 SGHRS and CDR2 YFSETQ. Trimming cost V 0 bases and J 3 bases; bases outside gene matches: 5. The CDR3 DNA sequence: TGCGCCAGCAGCTTGGTGTTAGCGGGGGGGTACTACAATGAGCAGTTCTTC. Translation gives CASSLVLAGGYYNEQFF.

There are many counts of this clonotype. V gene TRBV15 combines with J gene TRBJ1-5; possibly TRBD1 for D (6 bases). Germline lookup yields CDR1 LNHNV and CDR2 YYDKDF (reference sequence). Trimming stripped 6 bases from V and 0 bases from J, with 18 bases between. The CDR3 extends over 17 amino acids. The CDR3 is CATRLTNRDTSNQPQHF. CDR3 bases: TGTGCCACCAGGCTAACAAACCGGGACACTAGCAATCAGCCCCAGCATTTT.

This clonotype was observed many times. CDR3 region: CASSLLAMGQGTGELFF. As DNA, the CDR3 is TGTGCCAGCAGCTTATTAGCAATGGGACAGGGGACCGGGGAGCTGTTTTTT. V is TRBV7-2 and J is TRBJ2-2, with 10 bases lining up with TRBD1. The CDR3 consists of 17 residues. Germline V gene lookup returns CDR1 SGHTA and CDR2 FQGNSA. With V trimmed by 2 bases and J by 5 bases, 8 bases remained unmatched.

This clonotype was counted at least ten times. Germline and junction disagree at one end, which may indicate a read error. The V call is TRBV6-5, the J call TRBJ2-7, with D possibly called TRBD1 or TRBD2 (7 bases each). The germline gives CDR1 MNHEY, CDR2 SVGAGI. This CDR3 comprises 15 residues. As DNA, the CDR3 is TGTGCCAGCACCCAGAGGGGAGGACAGGCGGGAGCTCTTTGCTTC. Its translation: CASTQRGGQAGALCF.

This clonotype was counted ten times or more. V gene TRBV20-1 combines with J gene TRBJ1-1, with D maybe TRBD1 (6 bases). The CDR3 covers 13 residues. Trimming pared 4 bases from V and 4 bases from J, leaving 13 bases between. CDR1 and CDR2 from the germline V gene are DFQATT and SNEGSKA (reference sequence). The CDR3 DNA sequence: TGCAGTGCTACCATAGGGGGGCCCACTGAAGCTTTCTTT. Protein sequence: CSATIGGPTEAFF.

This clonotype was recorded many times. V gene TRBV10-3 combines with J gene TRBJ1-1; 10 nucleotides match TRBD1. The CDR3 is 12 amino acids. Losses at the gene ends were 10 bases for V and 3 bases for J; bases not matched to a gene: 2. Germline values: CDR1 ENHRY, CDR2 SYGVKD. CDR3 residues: CATDRGDTEAFF. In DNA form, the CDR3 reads TGTGCCACGGACAGGGGGGACACTGAAGCTTTCTTT.

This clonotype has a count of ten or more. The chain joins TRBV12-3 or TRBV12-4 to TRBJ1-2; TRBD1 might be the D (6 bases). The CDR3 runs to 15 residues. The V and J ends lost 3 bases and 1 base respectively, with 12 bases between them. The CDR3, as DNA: TGTGCCAGCAGTTTTCGGGGGGCCCTTAACTATGGCTACACCTTC. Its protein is CASSFRGALNYGYTF.

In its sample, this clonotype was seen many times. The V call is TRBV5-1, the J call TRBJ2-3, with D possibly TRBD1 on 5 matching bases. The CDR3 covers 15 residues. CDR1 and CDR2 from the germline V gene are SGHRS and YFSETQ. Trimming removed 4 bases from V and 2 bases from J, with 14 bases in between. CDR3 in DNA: TGCGCCAGCAGCCGAGGTGACAGCTCCACAGATACGCAGTATTTT. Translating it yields CASSRGDSSTDTQYF.

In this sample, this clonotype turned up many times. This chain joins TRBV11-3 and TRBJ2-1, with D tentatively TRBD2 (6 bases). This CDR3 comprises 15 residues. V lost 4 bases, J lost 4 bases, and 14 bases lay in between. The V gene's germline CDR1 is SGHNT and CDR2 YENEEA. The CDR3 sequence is CASSSGTPFYNEQFF. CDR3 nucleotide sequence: TGTGCCAGCAGCTCCGGGACTCCCTTTTACAATGAGCAGTTCTTC.

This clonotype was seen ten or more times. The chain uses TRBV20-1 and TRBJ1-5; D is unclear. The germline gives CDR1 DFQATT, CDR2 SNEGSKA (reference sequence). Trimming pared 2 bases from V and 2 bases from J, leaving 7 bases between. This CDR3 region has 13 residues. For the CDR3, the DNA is TGCAGTGCTAGACCCCACGGCAATCAGCCCCAGCATTTT. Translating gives CSARPHGNQPQHF.

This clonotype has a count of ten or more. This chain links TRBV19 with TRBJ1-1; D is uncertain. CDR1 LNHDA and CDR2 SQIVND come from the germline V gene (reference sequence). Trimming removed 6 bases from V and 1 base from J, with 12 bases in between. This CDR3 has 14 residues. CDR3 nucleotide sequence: TGTGCCAGTAGCACTAGGACGGGGAACACTGAAGCTTTCTTT. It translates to CASSTRTGNTEAFF.

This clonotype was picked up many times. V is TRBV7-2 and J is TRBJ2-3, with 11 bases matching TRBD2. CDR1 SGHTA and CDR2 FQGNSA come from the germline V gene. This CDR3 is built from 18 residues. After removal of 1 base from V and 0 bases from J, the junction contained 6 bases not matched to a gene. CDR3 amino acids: CASSLVLAGGLSTDTQYF. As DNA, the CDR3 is TGTGCCAGCAGCTTAGTGCTAGCGGGAGGATTGAGCACAGATACGCAGTATTTT.

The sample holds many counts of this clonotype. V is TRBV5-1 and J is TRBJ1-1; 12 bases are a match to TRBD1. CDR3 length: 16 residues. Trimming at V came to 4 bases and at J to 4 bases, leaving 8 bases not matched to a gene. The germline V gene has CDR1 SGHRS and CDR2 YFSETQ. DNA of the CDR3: TGCGCCAGCAGCGGGACAGGGGGCGCGATTCGCACTGAAGCTTTCTTT. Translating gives CASSGTGGAIRTEAFF.

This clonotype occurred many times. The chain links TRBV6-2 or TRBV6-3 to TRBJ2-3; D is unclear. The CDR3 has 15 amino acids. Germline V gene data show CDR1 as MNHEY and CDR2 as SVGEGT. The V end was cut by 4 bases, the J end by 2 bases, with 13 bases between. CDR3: CASSWANPYTDTQYF. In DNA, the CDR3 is TGTGCCAGCAGTTGGGCCAACCCCTACACAGATACGCAGTATTTT.

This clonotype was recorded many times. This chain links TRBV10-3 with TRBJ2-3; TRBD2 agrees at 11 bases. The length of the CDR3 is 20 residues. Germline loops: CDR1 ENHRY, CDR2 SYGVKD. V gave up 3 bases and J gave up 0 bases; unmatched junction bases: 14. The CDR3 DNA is TGTGCCATCAGTGACCCTAGCGGGAGGATGTCCCCGCGCAGCACAGATACGCAGTATTTT. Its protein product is CAISDPSGRMSPRSTDTQYF.

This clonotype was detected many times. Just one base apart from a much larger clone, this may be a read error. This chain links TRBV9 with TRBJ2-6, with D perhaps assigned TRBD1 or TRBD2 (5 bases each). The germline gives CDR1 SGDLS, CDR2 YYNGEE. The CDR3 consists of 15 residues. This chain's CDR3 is CASSVAGTGAKVLTF. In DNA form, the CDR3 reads TGTGCCAGCAGCGTTGCAGGCACCGGGGCCAAAGTCCTGACTTTC.

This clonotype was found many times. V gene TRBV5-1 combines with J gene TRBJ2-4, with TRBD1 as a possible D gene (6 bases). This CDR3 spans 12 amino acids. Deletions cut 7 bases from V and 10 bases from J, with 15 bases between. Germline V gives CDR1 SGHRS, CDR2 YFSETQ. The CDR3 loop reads CASLGQGKIQYF. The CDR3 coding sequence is TGCGCCAGCTTGGGGCAGGGGAAAATTCAGTACTTC. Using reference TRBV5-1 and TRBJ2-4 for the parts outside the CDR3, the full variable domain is KAGVTQTPRYLIKTRGQQVTLSCSPISGHRSVSWYQQTPGQGLQFLFEYFSETQRNKGNFPGRFSGRQFSNSRSEMNVSTLELGDSALYLCASLGQGKIQYFGAGTRLSVL.

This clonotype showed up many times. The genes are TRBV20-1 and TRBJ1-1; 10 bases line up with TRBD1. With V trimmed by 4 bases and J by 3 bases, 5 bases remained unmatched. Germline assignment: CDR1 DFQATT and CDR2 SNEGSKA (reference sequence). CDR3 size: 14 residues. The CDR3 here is CSATTGQGDTEAFF. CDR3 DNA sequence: TGCAGTGCTACCACTGGACAGGGGGACACTGAAGCTTTCTTT.

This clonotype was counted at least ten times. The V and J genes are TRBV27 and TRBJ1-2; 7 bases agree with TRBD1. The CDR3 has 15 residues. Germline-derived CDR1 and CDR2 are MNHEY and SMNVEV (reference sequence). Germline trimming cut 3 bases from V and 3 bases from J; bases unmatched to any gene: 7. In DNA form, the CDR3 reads TGTGCCAGCAGTTTTGACAGGGTAAACTACTATGGCTACACCTTC. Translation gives CASSFDRVNYYGYTF.

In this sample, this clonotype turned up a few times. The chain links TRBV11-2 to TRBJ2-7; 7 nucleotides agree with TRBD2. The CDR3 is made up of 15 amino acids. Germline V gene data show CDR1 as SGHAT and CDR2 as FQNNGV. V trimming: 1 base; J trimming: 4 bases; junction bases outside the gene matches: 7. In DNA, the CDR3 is TGTGCCAGCAGCTTAGTTTGGCTAGCGGAATACGAGCAGTACTTC. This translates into CASSLVWLAEYEQYF.

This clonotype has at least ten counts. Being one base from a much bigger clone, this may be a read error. CDR3 nucleotides: TGCGCCAGCAGCTTGCAGGCGGGAGAGAAAGAGCAGTACTTC. Protein product: CASSLQAGEKEQYF. The rearrangement joins TRBV5-1 to TRBJ2-7; 7 nucleotides agree with TRBD2. Germline CDR1 and CDR2: SGHRS and YFSETQ. CDR3 length: 14 amino acids. V shed 1 base and J 7 bases; nucleotides not matched to a gene: 8.